The 7 T cell receptor beta chains reported below all come from one sample, sequenced in a study of blood T cells in healthy people across ages. Combining a sample-barcoded 5' primer with a J-beta primer mix, a second PCR ran for roughly 6 to 11 cycles. TCRdb analysed the 5' RACE reads with MiXCR anew, one entry per CDR3 protein. This table has just under 900,000 distinct CDR3 sequences, about 28% appearing once. Specimen: blood. The receptors here all came from an elderly woman in good health.

This clonotype was counted ten times or more. The chain couples TRBV5-1 to TRBJ2-7; the D call may be TRBD1 or TRBD2 (5 bases each). This CDR3 has 15 amino acids. From germline, CDR1 is SGHRS and CDR2 YFSETQ. The V gene lost 0 bases and the J gene lost 7 bases, with 17 bases spanning the gap. CDR3 region: CASSLEQGVNGEQYF. The CDR3, as DNA: TGCGCCAGCAGCTTGGAGCAGGGAGTAAATGGGGAGCAGTACTTC.

The chain joins TRBV12-3 or TRBV12-4 to TRBJ1-5; D gene uncertain. Trimming stripped 0 bases from V and 4 bases from J, with 7 bases between. The CDR3 has 14 amino acids. CDR3 residues: CASSLAGENQPQHF. CDR3 sequence (DNA): TGTGCCAGCAGTTTAGCAGGCGAGAATCAGCCCCAGCATTTT.

With regard to this clonotype: Since a much larger clone is just one base distant, this may be a read error. V is TRBV2 and J is TRBJ2-4; D call uncertain. The J call may be wrong; the DNA end is better matched by TRBJ2-7. The CDR3 is made up of 12 amino acids. Germline values: CDR1 SNHLY, CDR2 FYNNEI. The chain's CDR3 is CAGGGETYEQYF. For the CDR3, the DNA is TGTGCAGGCGGTGGGGAAACCTACGAGCAGTACTTC.

This clonotype has at least ten counts. This chain links TRBV15 with TRBJ2-4; D not resolved. The germline CDR1 and CDR2 sequences are LNHNV and YYDKDF (reference sequence). The V end was cut by 1 base, the J end by 0 bases, with 13 bases between. The CDR3 runs to 17 residues. This CDR3 reads CATSRVPGDRAKNIQYF. CDR3 DNA sequence: TGTGCCACCAGCAGAGTACCTGGGGATCGAGCCAAAAACATTCAGTACTTC.

The sample holds many counts of this clonotype. The genes are TRBV3-1 and TRBJ2-4; 10 bases align to TRBD2. V was clipped by 0 bases and J by 4 bases; unmatched bases: 12. CDR1 is LGHDT, CDR2 YNNKEL, per germline (reference sequence). The CDR3 covers 19 residues. DNA for the CDR3: TGTGCCAGCAGCCAAGATCTTGCCCTAGCGGGGGTCCTAAAAAACATTCAGTACTTC. Its translation is CASSQDLALAGVLKNIQYF.

There are many counts of this clonotype. The chain uses TRBV6-6 and TRBJ2-4; D is unresolved. CDR3 length equals 13 residues. V was cut by 2 bases and J by 4 bases, with 6 bases left in between. From germline, CDR1 is MNHNY and CDR2 SVGAGI (reference sequence). CDR3 DNA: TGTGCCAGCAGTTACGTAGAGAAAAACATTCAGTACTTC. It codes for CASSYVEKNIQYF.

About this clonotype: A junction boundary mismatches the germline segment, possibly from a read error. The chain has TRBV20-1 and TRBJ2-1; D assignment may be TRBD1 or TRBD2 (6 bases each). The CDR3 length is 14 residues. Germline values: CDR1 DFQATT, CDR2 SNEGSKA (reference sequence). CDR3 amino acids: CSAISGEVYNERFF. The CDR3 DNA is TGCAGTGCCATCTCAGGGGAGGTCTACAATGAGCGGTTCTTC.